This paragraph covers one T cell receptor (beta chain) sequence. These data are taken from a study of STAT5B mutations in CD4+ large granular lymphocyte leukemia. The CDR3 totals 14 residues. Germline V CDR1 and CDR2: LNHDA, SQIVND (reference sequence). The V end lost 3 bases, the J end lost 9 bases, and 12 bases lay between the germline ends. The table came from immunoSEQ multiplex PCR; TCRdb's copy has only in-frame clones and leaves some out. This sample carries some 35,000 clones, over 65% of them seen once, and the ten largest clones take about 3%. The sequence derives from a human donor in good health. The material sequenced was CD4+ T cells from blood buffy coats. The chain combines TRBV19 with TRBJ1-6; TRBD1 might be the D (5 bases). The CDR3 protein is CASSIRDVGSPLHF. DNA of the CDR3: TGTGCCAGTAGTATCCGGGACGTAGGTTCACCCCTCCACTTT.